The present T cell receptor beta chain was sequenced within a study of cytomegalovirus exposure and HLA in healthy donors. The study, taken as a whole, reports: Associated with cytomegalovirus, according to the listing, were 150 to 200 TCR beta chains. In a later analysis, donors in an Asian-associated ancestry cluster reportedly had fewer N-insertions in productive TCRs than the cohort mean.

On this clone itself: The antigen remains undetermined.

Germline assignment: CDR1 MGHRA and CDR2 YSYEKL. The J segment lost 5 bases and the V segment lost 4 bases, leaving 3 bases of the junction unmatched. CDR3 length: 13 residues. The PCR ran on 60 Vbeta and 13 Jbeta primers. Produced via immunoSEQ multiplex PCR; TCRdb's table is partial and in-frame only. The profile shows around 99,000 clones, roughly 76% of them singletons. Material: PBMCs. The chain recombines TRBV4-1 with TRBJ2-5; TRBD1 matches 8 bases. This TCR was recovered from a man aged 18 to 35 in good health and CMV-seronegative. CDR3 sequence reads: CASSPTGDETQYF. DNA of the CDR3: TGCGCCAGCAGCCCGACAGGGGACGAGACCCAGTACTTC.